Sequencing of this T cell receptor (beta chain) was carried out in a study of T cells after yellow fever vaccination. Points from the study as a whole: Most clones from primary vaccination were detected again post-booster (approximately 97% CD4, roughly 90% CD8). CD4 and CD8 compartments shared a small share of clonotypes.

Germline CDR1 is SGHRS and CDR2 is YFSETQ. The length of the CDR3 is 15 residues. With V trimmed by 4 bases and J by 3 bases, 9 bases remained unmatched. One entry per CDR3 protein, called by TCRdb with MiXCR from the 5' RACE reads. The sample holds a few hundred thousand distinct CDR3 sequences, approximately 3.6% seen once. Concerning this clonotype itself: Its antigen is currently unknown.

The clonotype comes from a man between 18 and 35 years old who received the YFV17D yellow fever vaccine. The sample here was PBMCs, taken 15 days after the yellow fever booster vaccination. The V and J genes are TRBV5-1 and TRBJ2-7, with 8 bases aligning to TRBD2. The CDR3 loop is CASSDPREGDYEQYF. CDR3 bases: TGCGCCAGCAGCGATCCCCGGGAGGGGGACTACGAGCAGTACTTC. The full variable domain, rest sourced from reference TRBV5-1 and TRBJ2-7, is KAGVTQTPRYLIKTRGQQVTLSCSPISGHRSVSWYQQTPGQGLQFLFEYFSETQRNKGNFPGRFSGRQFSNSRSEMNVSTLELGDSALYLCASSDPREGDYEQYFGPGTRLTVT.